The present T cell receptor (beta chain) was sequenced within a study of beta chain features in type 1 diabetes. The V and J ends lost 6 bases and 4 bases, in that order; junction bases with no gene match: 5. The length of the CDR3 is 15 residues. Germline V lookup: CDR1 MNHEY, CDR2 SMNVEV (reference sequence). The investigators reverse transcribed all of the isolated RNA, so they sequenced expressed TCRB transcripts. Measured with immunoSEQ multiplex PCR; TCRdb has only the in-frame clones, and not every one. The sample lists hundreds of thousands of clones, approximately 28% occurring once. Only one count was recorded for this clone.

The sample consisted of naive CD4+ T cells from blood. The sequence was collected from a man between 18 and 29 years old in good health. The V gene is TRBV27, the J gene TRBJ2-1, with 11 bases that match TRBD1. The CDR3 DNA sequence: TGTGCCAGCAGCTCCCGGGACAGGGGGTACAATGAGCAGTTCTTC. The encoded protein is CASSSRDRGYNEQFF.